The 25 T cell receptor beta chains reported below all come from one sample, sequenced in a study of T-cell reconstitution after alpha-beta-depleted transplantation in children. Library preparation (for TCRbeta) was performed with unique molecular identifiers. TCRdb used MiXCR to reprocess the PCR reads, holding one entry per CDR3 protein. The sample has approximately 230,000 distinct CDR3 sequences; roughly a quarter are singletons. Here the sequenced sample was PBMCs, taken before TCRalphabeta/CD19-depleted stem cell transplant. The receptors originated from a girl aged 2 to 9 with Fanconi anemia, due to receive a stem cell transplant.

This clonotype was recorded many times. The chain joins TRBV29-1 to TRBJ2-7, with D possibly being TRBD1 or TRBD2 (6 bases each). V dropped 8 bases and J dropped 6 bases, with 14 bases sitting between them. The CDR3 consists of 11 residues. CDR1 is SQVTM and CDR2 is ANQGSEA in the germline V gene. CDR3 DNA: TGCAGCTATAGGGGGGACGGCGAGCAGTACTTC. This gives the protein CSYRGDGEQYF.

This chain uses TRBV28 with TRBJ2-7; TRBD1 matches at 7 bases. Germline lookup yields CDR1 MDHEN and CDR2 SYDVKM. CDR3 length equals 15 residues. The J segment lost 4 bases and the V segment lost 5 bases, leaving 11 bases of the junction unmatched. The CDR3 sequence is CASSPGTVSFYEQYF. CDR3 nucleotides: TGTGCCAGCAGTCCTGGGACAGTATCTTTTTACGAGCAGTACTTC.

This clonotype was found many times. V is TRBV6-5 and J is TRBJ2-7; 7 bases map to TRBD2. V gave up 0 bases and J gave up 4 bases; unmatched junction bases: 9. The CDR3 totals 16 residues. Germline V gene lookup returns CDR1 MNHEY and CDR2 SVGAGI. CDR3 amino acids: CASSYSPAGQIYEQYF. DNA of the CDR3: TGTGCCAGCAGTTACTCGCCAGCGGGGCAAATATACGAGCAGTACTTC.

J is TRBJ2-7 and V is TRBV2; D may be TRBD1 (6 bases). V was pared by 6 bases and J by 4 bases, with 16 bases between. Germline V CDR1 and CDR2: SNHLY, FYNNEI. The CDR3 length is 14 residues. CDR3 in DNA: TGTGCCAGCAGAAGAACAGGGTGGAGGTACGAGCAGTACTTC. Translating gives CASRRTGWRYEQYF.

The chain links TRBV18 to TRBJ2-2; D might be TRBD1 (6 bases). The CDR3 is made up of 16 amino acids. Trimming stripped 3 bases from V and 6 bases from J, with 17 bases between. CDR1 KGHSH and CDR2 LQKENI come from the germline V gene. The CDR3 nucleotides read TGTGCCAGCTCACCTATTAGGACAGACCGGGCCGGGGAGCTGTTTTTT. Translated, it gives CASSPIRTDRAGELFF.

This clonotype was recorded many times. CDR3 nucleotide sequence: TGTGCCAGCAGTTACGCGCCTAGCACAGATACGCAGTATTTT. This codes for CASSYAPSTDTQYF. The chain joins TRBV6-5 to TRBJ2-3; D not certain. Per germline, CDR1 MNHEY and CDR2 SVGAGI. The CDR3 has 14 amino acids. Trimming left V 2 bases short and J 0 bases short, with 6 bases between.

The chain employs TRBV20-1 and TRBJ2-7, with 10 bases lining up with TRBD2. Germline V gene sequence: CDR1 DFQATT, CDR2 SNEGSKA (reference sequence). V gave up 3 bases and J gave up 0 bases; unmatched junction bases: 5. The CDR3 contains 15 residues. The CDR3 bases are TGCAGTGCTAGGGAACTAGCGGGAAGCTCCTACGAGCAGTACTTC. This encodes CSARELAGSSYEQYF.

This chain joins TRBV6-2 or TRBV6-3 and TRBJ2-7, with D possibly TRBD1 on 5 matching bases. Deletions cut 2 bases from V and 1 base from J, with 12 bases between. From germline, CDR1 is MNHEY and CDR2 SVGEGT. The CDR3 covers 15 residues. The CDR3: CASSYGARLSYEQYF. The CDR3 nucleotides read TGTGCCAGCAGTTACGGGGCTCGTTTATCCTACGAGCAGTACTTC.

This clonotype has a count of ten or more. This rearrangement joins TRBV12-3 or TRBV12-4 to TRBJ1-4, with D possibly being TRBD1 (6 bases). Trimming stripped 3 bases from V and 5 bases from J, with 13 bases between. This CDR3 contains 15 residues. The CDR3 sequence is CASSFLAGENEKLFF. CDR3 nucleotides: TGTGCCAGCAGTTTTCTGGCAGGGGAAAATGAAAAACTGTTTTTT.

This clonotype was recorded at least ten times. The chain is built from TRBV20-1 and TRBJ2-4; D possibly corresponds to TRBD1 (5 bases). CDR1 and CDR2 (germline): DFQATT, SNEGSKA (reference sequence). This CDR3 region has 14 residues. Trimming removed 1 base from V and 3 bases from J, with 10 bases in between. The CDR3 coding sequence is TGCAGTGCTAGAGGGACAACCTACAAAAACATTCAGTACTTC. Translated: CSARGTTYKNIQYF.

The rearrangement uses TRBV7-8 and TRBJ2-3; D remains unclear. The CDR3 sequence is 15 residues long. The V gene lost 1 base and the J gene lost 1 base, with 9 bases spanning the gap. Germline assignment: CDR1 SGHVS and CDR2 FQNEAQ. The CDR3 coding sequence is TGTGCCAGCAGCTTAGGTGATCACCGCACAGATACGCAGTATTTT. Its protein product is CASSLGDHRTDTQYF.

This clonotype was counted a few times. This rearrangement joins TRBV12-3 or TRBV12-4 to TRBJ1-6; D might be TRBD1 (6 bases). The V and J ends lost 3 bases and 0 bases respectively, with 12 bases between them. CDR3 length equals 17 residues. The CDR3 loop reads CASSFETGPSYNSPLHF. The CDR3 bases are TGTGCCAGCAGTTTCGAAACAGGGCCCTCCTATAATTCACCCCTCCACTTT.

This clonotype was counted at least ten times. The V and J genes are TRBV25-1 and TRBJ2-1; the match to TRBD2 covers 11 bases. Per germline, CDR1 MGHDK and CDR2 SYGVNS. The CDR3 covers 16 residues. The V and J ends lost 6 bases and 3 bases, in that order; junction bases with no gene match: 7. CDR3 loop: CASRLTGTSGYNEQFF. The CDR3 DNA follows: TGTGCCAGCAGGCTCACCGGGACTAGCGGCTACAATGAGCAGTTCTTC. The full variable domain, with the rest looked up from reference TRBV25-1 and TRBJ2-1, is EADIYQTPRYLVIGTGKKITLECSQTMGHDKMYWYQQDPGMELHLIHYSYGVNSTEKGDLSSESTVSRIRTEHFPLTLESARPSHTSQYLCASRLTGTSGYNEQFFGPGTRLTVL.

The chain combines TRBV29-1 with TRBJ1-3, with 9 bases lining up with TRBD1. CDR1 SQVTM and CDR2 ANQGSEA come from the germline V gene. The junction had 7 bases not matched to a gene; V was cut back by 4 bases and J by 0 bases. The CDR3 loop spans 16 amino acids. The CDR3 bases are TGCAGCGTTGCTACCGGGACAGGGCCCTCTGGAAACACCATATATTTT. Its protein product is CSVATGTGPSGNTIYF.

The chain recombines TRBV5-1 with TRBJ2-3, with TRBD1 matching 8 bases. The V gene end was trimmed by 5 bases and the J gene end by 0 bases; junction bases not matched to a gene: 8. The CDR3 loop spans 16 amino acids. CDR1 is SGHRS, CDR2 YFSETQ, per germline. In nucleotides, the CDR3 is TGCGCCAGCAGGGACAGGGCCTATACTAGCACAGATACGCAGTATTTT. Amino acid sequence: CASRDRAYTSTDTQYF. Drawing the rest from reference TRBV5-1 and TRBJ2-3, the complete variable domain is KAGVTQTPRYLIKTRGQQVTLSCSPISGHRSVSWYQQTPGQGLQFLFEYFSETQRNKGNFPGRFSGRQFSNSRSEMNVSTLELGDSALYLCASRDRAYTSTDTQYFGPGTRLTVL.

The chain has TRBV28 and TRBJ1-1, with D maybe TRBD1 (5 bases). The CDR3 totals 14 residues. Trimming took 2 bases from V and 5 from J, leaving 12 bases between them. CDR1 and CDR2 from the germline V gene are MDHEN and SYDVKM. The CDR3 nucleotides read TGTGCCAGCAGTTTAGGTCCGGGACGGACTGAAGCTTTCTTT. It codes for CASSLGPGRTEAFF. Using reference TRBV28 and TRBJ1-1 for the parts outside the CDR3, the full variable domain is DVKVTQSSRYLVKRTGEKVFLECVQDMDHENMFWYRQDPGLGLRLIYFSYDVKMKEKGDIPEGYSVSREKKERFSLILESASTNQTSMYLCASSLGPGRTEAFFGQGTRLTVV.

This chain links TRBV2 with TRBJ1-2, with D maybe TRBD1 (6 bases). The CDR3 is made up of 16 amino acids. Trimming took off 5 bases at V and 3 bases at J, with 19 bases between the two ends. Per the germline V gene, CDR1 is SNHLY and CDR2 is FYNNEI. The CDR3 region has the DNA TGTGCCAGCAGTAATCCACGACAGGATTCCTACTATGGCTACACCTTC. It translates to CASSNPRQDSYYGYTF.

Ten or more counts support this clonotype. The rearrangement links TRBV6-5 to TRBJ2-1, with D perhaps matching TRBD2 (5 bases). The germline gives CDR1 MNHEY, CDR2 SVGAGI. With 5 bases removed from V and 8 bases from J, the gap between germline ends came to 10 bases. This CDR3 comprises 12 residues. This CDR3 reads CASSPTGDEQFF. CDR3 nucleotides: TGTGCCAGCAGTCCAACCGGGGATGAGCAGTTCTTC.

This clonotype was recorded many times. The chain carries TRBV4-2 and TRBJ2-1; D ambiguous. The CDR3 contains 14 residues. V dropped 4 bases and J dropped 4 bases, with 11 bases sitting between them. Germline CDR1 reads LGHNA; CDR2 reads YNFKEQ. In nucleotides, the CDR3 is TGTGCCAGCAGCCCCCAAAAAGGGTACAATGAGCAGTTCTTC. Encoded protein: CASSPQKGYNEQFF.

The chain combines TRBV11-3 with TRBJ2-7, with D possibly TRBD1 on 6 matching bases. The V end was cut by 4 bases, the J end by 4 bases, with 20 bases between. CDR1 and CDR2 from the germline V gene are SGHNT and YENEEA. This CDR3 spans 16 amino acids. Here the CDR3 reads CASSSRQAQGGYEQYF. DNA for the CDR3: TGTGCCAGCAGCTCCCGACAGGCCCAAGGTGGATACGAGCAGTACTTC.

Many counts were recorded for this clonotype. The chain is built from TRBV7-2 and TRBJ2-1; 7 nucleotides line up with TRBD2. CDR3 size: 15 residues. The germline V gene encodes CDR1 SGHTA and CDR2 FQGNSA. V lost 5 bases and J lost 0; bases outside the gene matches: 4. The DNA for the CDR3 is TGTGCCAGCAGCCGGGGACTACCCTCCTACAATGAGCAGTTCTTC. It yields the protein CASSRGLPSYNEQFF.

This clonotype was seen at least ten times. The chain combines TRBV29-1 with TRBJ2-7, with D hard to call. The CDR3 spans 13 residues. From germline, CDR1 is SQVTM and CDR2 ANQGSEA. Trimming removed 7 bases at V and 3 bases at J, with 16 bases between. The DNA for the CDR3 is TGCAGCGCCGAAAGCCAAACCGACTACGAGCAGTACTTC. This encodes CSAESQTDYEQYF.

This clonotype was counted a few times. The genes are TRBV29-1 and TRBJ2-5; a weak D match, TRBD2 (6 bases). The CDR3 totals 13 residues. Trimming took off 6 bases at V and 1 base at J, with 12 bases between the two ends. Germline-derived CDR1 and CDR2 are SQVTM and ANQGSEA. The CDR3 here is CSVSGLLQETQYF. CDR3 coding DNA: TGCAGCGTCTCGGGACTGCTCCAAGAGACCCAGTACTTC.

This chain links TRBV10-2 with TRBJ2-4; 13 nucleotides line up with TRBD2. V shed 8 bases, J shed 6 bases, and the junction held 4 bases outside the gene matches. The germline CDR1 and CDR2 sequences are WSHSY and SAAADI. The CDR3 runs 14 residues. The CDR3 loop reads CASRTSGSGNIQYF. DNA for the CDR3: TGCGCCAGCCGGACTAGCGGGAGTGGAAACATTCAGTACTTC.

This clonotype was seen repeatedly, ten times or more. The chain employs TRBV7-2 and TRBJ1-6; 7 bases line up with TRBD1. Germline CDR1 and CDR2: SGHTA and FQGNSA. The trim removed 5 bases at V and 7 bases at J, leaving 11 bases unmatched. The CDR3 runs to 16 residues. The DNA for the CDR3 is TGTGCCAGCAGCCATCGACAGGGTGGGATCAATTCACCCCTCCACTTT. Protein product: CASSHRQGGINSPLHF. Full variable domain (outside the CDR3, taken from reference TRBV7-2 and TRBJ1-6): GAGVSQSPSNKVTEKGKDVELRCDPISGHTALYWYRQSLGQGLEFLIYFQGNSAPDKSGLPSDRFSAERTGGSVSTLTIQRTQQEDSAVYLCASSHRQGGINSPLHFGNGTRLTVT.